A single sample is the source of the 21 T cell receptor beta chains below, sequenced in a study of T-cell reconstitution after alpha-beta-depleted transplantation in children. Unique molecular identifiers were incorporated during preparation of the TCRbeta library. Each CDR3 protein is one row after TCRdb ran MiXCR on the PCR reads. The table lists some 310,000 distinct CDR3 sequences, approximately 23% of them singletons, with approximately 11% in the top ten. The specimen comprised PBMCs, mostly from graft donor cells, sampled 180 days after TCRalphabeta/CD19-depleted stem cell transplant. The receptor source for this set is a male patient aged 10 to 17 who had a stem cell transplant for acute lymphoblastic leukemia, so the T cells may come from the graft donor.

This sequence joins TRBV12-3 or TRBV12-4 and TRBJ1-2, with D tentatively TRBD1 (6 bases). V dropped 2 bases and J dropped 8 bases, with 12 bases sitting between them. The length of the CDR3 is 13 residues. The chain's CDR3 is CASSLQGLGGYTF. CDR3 DNA sequence: TGTGCCAGCAGTTTACAGGGGTTAGGAGGCTACACCTTC.

This clonotype was counted a few times. V usage is TRBV5-1 and J usage is TRBJ2-1, with 11 bases lining up with TRBD2. This CDR3 spans 15 amino acids. Germline CDR1 reads SGHRS; CDR2 reads YFSETQ. With V trimmed by 4 bases and J by 5 bases, 5 bases remained unmatched. CDR3 sequence (DNA): TGCGCCAGCAGCATGGGACTAGCGGTAAACAATGAGCAGTTCTTC. Translating it yields CASSMGLAVNNEQFF.

The V and J genes are TRBV18 and TRBJ2-1; 8 bases are a match to TRBD1. Germline-derived CDR1 and CDR2 are KGHSH and LQKENI. The CDR3 spans 16 residues. With V trimmed by 6 bases and J by 1 base, 8 bases remained unmatched. Written as DNA, the CDR3 is TGTGCCAGCTCGGCCTCAGGGGGCCCATCCTACAATGAGCAGTTCTTC. The encoded protein is CASSASGGPSYNEQFF.

V usage is TRBV20-1 and J usage is TRBJ1-5, with D possibly being TRBD1 (5 bases). Germline lookup yields CDR1 DFQATT and CDR2 SNEGSKA (reference sequence). The V gene lost 1 base and the J gene lost 4 bases, with 14 bases spanning the gap. The CDR3 spans 15 residues. The CDR3 nucleotides read TGCAGTGCTAGAGCCGAAGGGACTTTGAATCAGCCCCAGCATTTT. Translating it yields CSARAEGTLNQPQHF.

The J gene is TRBJ1-1, the V gene TRBV7-3; perhaps TRBD1 as D (6 bases). This CDR3 has 13 amino acids. The germline CDR1 and CDR2 sequences are SGHTA and FQGTGA. V was cut by 0 bases and J by 8 bases, with 10 bases left in between. CDR3 sequence reads: CASSLTGGSEAFF. The CDR3 DNA reads as TGTGCCAGCAGCTTAACGGGGGGCAGCGAAGCTTTCTTT.

The J gene is TRBJ2-1, the V gene TRBV6-2 or TRBV6-3, with 7 positions matching TRBD2. V was pared by 7 bases and J by 10 bases, with 13 bases of the junction left unmatched. The CDR3 has 14 residues. In germline, CDR1 is MNHEY, CDR2 SVGEGT. The DNA of the CDR3 is TGTGCCAGCACTTATAGGCGGGAGTATTACGAGCAGTTCTTC. It codes for CASTYRREYYEQFF.

Points on this clonotype: The junction does not match germline at one end; this may be a read error. J is TRBJ2-7 and V is TRBV12-3 or TRBV12-4; 12 nucleotides agree with TRBD2. The CDR3 consists of 18 residues. The CDR3 reads CTSCLSWGLAGRSYEQYF. The CDR3 DNA reads as TGTACCAGCTGTTTAAGCTGGGGACTAGCGGGTCGCTCCTACGAGCAGTACTTC.

The rearrangement uses TRBV18 and TRBJ2-7, with 8 nucleotides matching TRBD2. The germline gives CDR1 KGHSH, CDR2 LQKENI. The junction had 6 bases not matched to a gene; V was cut back by 5 bases and J by 6 bases. The CDR3 consists of 13 residues. CDR3 residues: CASSSGTSREQYF. The DNA for the CDR3 is TGTGCCAGCTCATCCGGGACTAGTCGCGAGCAGTACTTC.

This chain links TRBV27 with TRBJ2-7, with 10 bases lining up with TRBD2. The CDR3 is 16 residues long. Germline values: CDR1 MNHEY, CDR2 SMNVEV (reference sequence). Germline trimming cut 2 bases from V and 3 bases from J; bases unmatched to any gene: 7. CDR3 protein: CASSLTWTSGRYEQYF. The CDR3 coding sequence is TGTGCCAGCAGTTTAACTTGGACTAGCGGCCGCTACGAGCAGTACTTC.

This clonotype was recorded a few times. The chain is built from TRBV4-1 and TRBJ1-3; TRBD1 matches 8 bases. CDR3 length: 15 residues. After removal of 4 bases from V and 0 bases from J, the junction contained 2 bases not matched to a gene. Germline V gives CDR1 MGHRA, CDR2 YSYEKL. CDR3 sequence (DNA): TGCGCCAGCAGCCGGGACAGGCTCTCTGGAAACACCATATATTTT. Protein: CASSRDRLSGNTIYF.

V is TRBV5-1 and J is TRBJ2-7; D not resolved. The CDR3 length is 15 residues. CDR1 and CDR2 (germline): SGHRS, YFSETQ. V lost 0 bases and J lost 0, with 10 bases in between. Here the CDR3 DNA reads TGCGCCAGCAGCTTGGGACTTTTTAGCTCCTACGAGCAGTACTTC. This encodes CASSLGLFSSYEQYF.

Ten or more counts support this clonotype. CDR3 nucleotide sequence: TGTGCCAGCAGCAGACTAGGCGCCTCTGGGGCCAACGTCCTGACTTTC. This codes for CASSRLGASGANVLTF. The V call is TRBV6-1, the J call TRBJ2-6, with a possible D match to TRBD2 (6 bases). The V gene lost 6 bases and the J gene lost 0 bases, with 12 bases spanning the gap. The length of the CDR3 is 16 residues. CDR1 MNHNS and CDR2 SASEGT come from the germline V gene.

This clonotype was counted between two and nine times. CDR3 DNA: TGTGCCAGCAGCGTAGGGACTAGCGGCACAGATACGCAGTATTTT. As protein: CASSVGTSGTDTQYF. V gene TRBV9 combines with J gene TRBJ2-3, with 9 bases that match TRBD2. Per the germline V gene, CDR1 is SGDLS and CDR2 is YYNGEE. CDR3 length: 15 residues. J lost 1 base, V lost 0 bases, and 0 bases had no gene match.

The rearrangement uses TRBV20-1 and TRBJ2-1; D might be TRBD2 (7 bases). Germline values: CDR1 DFQATT, CDR2 SNEGSKA (reference sequence). The CDR3 runs to 12 residues. The V end was cut by 6 bases, the J end by 9 bases, with 15 bases between. As DNA, the CDR3 is TGCAGTGCCTGGAGGGGGGGCACTGAGCAGTTCTTC. This gives the protein CSAWRGGTEQFF.

This clonotype was observed a handful of times. This CDR3 reads CASSFLGPRGETQYF. The CDR3, as DNA: TGTGCCAGCAGCTTCCTCGGTCCTCGTGGGGAGACCCAGTACTTC. This sequence joins TRBV5-7 and TRBJ2-5; D gene ambiguous. TRBV5-7 is an ORF for which the function is uncertain. Trimming took 2 bases from V and 5 from J, leaving 16 bases between them. This CDR3 region has 15 residues.

This rearrangement joins TRBV3-1 to TRBJ2-7; 9 bases fit TRBD2. This CDR3 region has 15 residues. V shed 5 bases, J shed 5 bases, and the junction held 10 bases outside the gene matches. Germline CDR1 LGHDT, CDR2 YNNKEL (reference sequence). CDR3 in amino acids: CASSLSSGSPHEQYF. DNA of the CDR3: TGTGCCAGCAGCTTGAGTAGCGGGAGCCCCCACGAGCAGTACTTC.

The chain uses TRBV20-1 and TRBJ2-2; 9 nucleotides agree with TRBD2. The V gene's germline CDR1 is DFQATT and CDR2 SNEGSKA (reference sequence). The ends lost 0 bases at V and 5 bases at J; junction bases unmatched: 7. The CDR3 contains 16 residues. The CDR3 loop reads CSARDFWREGTGELFF. CDR3 DNA sequence: TGCAGTGCTAGAGACTTTTGGCGGGAGGGGACCGGGGAGCTGTTTTTT.

This clonotype was counted at least ten times. The rearrangement joins TRBV7-9 to TRBJ2-7, with 8 bases identical to TRBD1. Germline V gene data show CDR1 as SEHNR and CDR2 as FQNEAQ (reference sequence). The CDR3 length is 14 residues. J was trimmed by 2 bases and V by 1 base; bases with no gene match: 1. The CDR3 DNA follows: TGTGCCAGCAGCTTAGACAGGGGGGCCTACGAGCAGTACTTC. This sequence encodes CASSLDRGAYEQYF.

The rearrangement uses TRBV2 and TRBJ2-3, with D possibly being TRBD2 (6 bases). The CDR3 covers 14 residues. Looked up from germline, CDR1 is SNHLY and CDR2 is FYNNEI. Deletions cut 7 bases from V and 2 bases from J, with 13 bases between. Here the CDR3 reads CASKGTPHTDTQYF. In nucleotides, the CDR3 is TGTGCCAGCAAGGGGACTCCTCACACAGATACGCAGTATTTT.

DNA of the CDR3: TGCAGTGCTAGAAGCGGGAGTTTAGATGAGCAGTTCTTC. As protein: CSARSGSLDEQFF. The chain joins TRBV20-1 to TRBJ2-1, with TRBD2 matching 8 bases. V was pared by 2 bases and J by 8 bases, with 5 bases of the junction left unmatched. Germline assignment: CDR1 DFQATT and CDR2 SNEGSKA (reference sequence). This CDR3 comprises 13 residues.

This clonotype was observed many times. The rearrangement links TRBV4-1 to TRBJ2-1; TRBD2 matches at 15 bases. This CDR3 contains 19 residues. Per the germline V gene, CDR1 is MGHRA and CDR2 is YSYEKL. The V and J ends lost 3 bases and 3 bases, in that order; junction bases with no gene match: 9. CDR3 sequence (DNA): TGCGCCAGCAGCCAGGATTCCGGGACTAGCGGGAGGTTCTACAATGAGCAGTTCTTC. It codes for CASSQDSGTSGRFYNEQFF.